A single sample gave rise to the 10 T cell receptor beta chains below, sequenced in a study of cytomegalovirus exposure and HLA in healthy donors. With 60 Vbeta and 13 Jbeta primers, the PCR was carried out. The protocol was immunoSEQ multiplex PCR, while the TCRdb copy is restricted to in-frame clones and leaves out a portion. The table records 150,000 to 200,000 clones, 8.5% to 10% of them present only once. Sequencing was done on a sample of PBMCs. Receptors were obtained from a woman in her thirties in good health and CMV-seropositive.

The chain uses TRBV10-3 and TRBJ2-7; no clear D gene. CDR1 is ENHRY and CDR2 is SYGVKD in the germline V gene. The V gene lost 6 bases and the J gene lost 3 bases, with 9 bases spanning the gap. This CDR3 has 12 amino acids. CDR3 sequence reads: CAISPNSYEQYF. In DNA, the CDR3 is TGTGCCATCAGCCCTAACAGCTACGAGCAGTACTTC.

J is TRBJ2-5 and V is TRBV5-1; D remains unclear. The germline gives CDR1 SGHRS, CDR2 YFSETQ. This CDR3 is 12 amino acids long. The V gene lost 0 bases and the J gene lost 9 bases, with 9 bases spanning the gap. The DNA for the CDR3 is TGCGCCAGCAGCTTGGCCAACGAGGCCCAGTACTTC. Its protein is CASSLANEAQYF.

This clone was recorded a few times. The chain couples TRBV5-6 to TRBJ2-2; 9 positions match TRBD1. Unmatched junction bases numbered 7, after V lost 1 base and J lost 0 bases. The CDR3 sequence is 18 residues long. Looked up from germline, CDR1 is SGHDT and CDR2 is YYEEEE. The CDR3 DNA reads TGTGCCAGCAGCTTGCCGGGACAGGGCCTACCGAACACCGGGGAGCTGTTTTTT. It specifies CASSLPGQGLPNTGELFF.

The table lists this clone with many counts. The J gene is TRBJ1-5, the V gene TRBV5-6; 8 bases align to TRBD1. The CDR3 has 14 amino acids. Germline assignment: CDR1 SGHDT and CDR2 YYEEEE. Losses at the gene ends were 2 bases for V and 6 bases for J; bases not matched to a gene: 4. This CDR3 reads CASSFGQGSQPQHF. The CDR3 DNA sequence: TGTGCCAGCAGCTTCGGACAGGGAAGTCAGCCCCAGCATTTT.

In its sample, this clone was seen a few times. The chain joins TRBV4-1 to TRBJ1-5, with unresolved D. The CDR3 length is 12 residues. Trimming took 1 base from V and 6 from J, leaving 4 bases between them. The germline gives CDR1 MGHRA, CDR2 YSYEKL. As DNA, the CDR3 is TGCGCCAGCAGCCAAGGAGCTCAGCCCCAGCATTTT. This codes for CASSQGAQPQHF.

Here the CDR3 DNA reads TGTGCCAGCTCACTGGATTCGGAGGCCGAAGCTTTCTTT. It translates to CASSLDSEAEAFF. This chain links TRBV18 with TRBJ1-1, with D unclear. V lost 4 bases and J lost 8, with 14 bases in between. This CDR3 has 13 amino acids. Germline V lookup: CDR1 KGHSH, CDR2 LQKENI.

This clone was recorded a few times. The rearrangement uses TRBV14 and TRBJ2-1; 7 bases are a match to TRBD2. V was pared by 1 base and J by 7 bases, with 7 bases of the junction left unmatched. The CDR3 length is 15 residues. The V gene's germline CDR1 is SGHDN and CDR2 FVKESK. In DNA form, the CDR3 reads TGTGCCAGCAGCCAAGCAGGACTAGGGAGGAATGAGCAGTTCTTC. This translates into CASSQAGLGRNEQFF.

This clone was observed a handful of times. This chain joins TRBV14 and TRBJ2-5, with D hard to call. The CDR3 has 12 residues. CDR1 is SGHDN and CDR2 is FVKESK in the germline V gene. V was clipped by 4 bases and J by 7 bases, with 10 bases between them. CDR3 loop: CASSLTSGTQYF. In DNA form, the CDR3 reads TGTGCCAGCAGCCTGACTTCGGGGACCCAGTACTTC.

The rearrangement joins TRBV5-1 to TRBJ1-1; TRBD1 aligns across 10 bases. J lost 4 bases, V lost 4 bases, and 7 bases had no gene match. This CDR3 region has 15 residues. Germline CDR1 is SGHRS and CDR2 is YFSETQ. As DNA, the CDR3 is TGCGCCAGCAGCCCGACAGGGGGCGGGGGCACTGAAGCTTTCTTT. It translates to CASSPTGGGGTEAFF.

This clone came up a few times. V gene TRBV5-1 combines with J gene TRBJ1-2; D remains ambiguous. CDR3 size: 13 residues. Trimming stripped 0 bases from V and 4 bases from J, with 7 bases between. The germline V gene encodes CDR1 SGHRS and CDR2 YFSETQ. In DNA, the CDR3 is TGCGCCAGCAGCTTGGAAGAGGTCTATGGCTACACCTTC. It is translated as CASSLEEVYGYTF.